The 9 T cell receptor beta chains below were found in one sample sequenced in a study of post-analysis software for immune sequencing data. Findings of the study overall: Included in a set of roughly five TRBV segments more frequent in patients than controls were TRBV5-6, TRBV5-1 and TRBV20-1.

Included in the TCR beta cDNA libraries were unique molecular identifiers. TCRdb analysed the PCR reads with MiXCR anew, one entry per CDR3 protein. The sample records 750,000 to 950,000 distinct CDR3 sequences, just over 45% being singletons. No antigen has been assigned to these receptors. The sample comprised blood. These receptors all stem from a girl aged 5 to 17 with multiple sclerosis.

V and J are TRBV4-3 and TRBJ2-6; D is unclear. The CDR3 spans 15 residues. With 1 base removed from V and 0 bases from J, the gap between germline ends came to 4 bases. The germline CDR1 and CDR2 sequences are LGHNA and YSLEER. DNA for the CDR3: TGCGCCAGCAGCCAAGTGGGCTCTGGGGCCAACGTCCTGACTTTC. Its protein is CASSQVGSGANVLTF.

The genes are TRBV12-3 or TRBV12-4 and TRBJ2-1; D is possibly TRBD1 (6 bases). The CDR3 runs to 12 residues. Trimming took off 5 bases at V and 6 bases at J, with 8 bases between the two ends. CDR3: CASSGGPNEQFF. DNA of the CDR3: TGTGCCAGCAGTGGGGGCCCCAATGAGCAGTTCTTC.

This clonotype was picked up a small number of times. The chain employs TRBV27 and TRBJ2-1, with D hard to call. This CDR3 spans 15 amino acids. Germline CDR1 MNHEY, CDR2 SMNVEV (reference sequence). V was cut by 3 bases and J by 0 bases, with 9 bases left in between. CDR3 DNA sequence: TGTGCCAGCAGTTTTTTCCCTAGCTCCTACAATGAGCAGTTCTTC. The encoded protein is CASSFFPSSYNEQFF.

This rearrangement joins TRBV28 to TRBJ2-4; D gene uncertain. The last part of the DNA fits TRBJ2-7 better; the J call may be wrong. The CDR3 consists of 13 residues. Germline assignment: CDR1 MDHEN and CDR2 SYDVKM. The CDR3 DNA reads as TGTGCCAGCACACGAATTAATCCCTACGAGCAGTACTTC. Its protein is CASTRINPYEQYF.

The rearrangement joins TRBV7-9 to TRBJ2-3, with TRBD2 matching 11 bases. Germline CDR1 is SEHNR and CDR2 is FQNEAQ (reference sequence). V lost 5 bases and J lost 2; bases outside the gene matches: 6. The CDR3 consists of 16 residues. The CDR3 reads CASSPPSGRPTDTQYF. In DNA form, the CDR3 reads TGTGCCAGCAGCCCCCCTAGCGGGAGGCCCACAGATACGCAGTATTTT.

This chain uses TRBV20-1 with TRBJ2-7, with D perhaps TRBD1 or TRBD2 (7 bases each). The V gene's germline CDR1 is DFQATT and CDR2 SNEGSKA (reference sequence). Deletions cut 0 bases from V and 4 bases from J, with 19 bases between. This CDR3 contains 16 residues. The CDR3 loop is CSARDLRQGGSYEQYF. In nucleotides, the CDR3 is TGCAGTGCTAGAGATCTAAGACAGGGAGGGAGTTACGAGCAGTACTTC.

This clonotype was detected only a few times. The rearrangement links TRBV6-4 to TRBJ2-4; 10 positions agree with TRBD2. Germline trimming cut 1 base from V and 7 bases from J; bases unmatched to any gene: 13. This CDR3 is 18 amino acids long. The germline gives CDR1 MRHNA, CDR2 SNTAGT. CDR3 protein: CASSDCWTSGPLGNIQYF. CDR3 bases: TGTGCCAGCAGTGACTGTTGGACTAGCGGTCCCTTGGGGAACATTCAGTACTTC.

This clonotype was found a few times. The V call is TRBV12-3 or TRBV12-4, the J call TRBJ2-5; tentative D call: TRBD1 (6 bases). This CDR3 has 13 residues. V dropped 5 bases and J dropped 5 bases, with 12 bases sitting between them. CDR3 region: CASSERQGETQYF. DNA of the CDR3: TGTGCCAGCAGTGAACGCCAGGGGGAGACCCAGTACTTC.

For the CDR3, the DNA is TGTGCCAGCAGCTTAGCGTTCCCCGGACAGGGCGGTGGCTACACCTTC. As protein: CASSLAFPGQGGGYTF. This chain connects TRBV7-2 to TRBJ1-2; 8 positions match TRBD1. Looked up from germline, CDR1 is SGHTA and CDR2 is FQGNSA. V was clipped by 0 bases and J by 7 bases; unmatched bases: 10. The CDR3 runs to 16 residues.